The clone carrying this TCR beta chain was counted a few times. Its matching antigen is unknown. This sample is drawn from a study of blood T cells in healthy people across ages. The study's findings and limits: With donor CMV status unknown, expanded clonotype changes were possibly confounded. Unsorted PBMCs prevented conclusive naive versus antigen-experienced comparison.

The authors isolated at least 6 million PBMCs per sample. Germline CDR1 reads KGHDR; CDR2 reads SFDVKD. The ends were cut back, 9 bases at V and 4 bases at J, with 20 bases in the middle. The CDR3 has 15 amino acids. With a J-beta primer mix and a sample-barcoded 5' primer, a second PCR ran about 7 to 12 cycles. TCRdb processed the 5' RACE reads anew with MiXCR; each CDR3 protein has one entry. The sample holds approximately 800,000 distinct CDR3 sequences, roughly 53% seen once. This sequence was found in a man older than 75 in good health. The chain joins TRBV24-1 to TRBJ2-5; maybe TRBD2 (7 bases). Material for sequencing was blood. The CDR3 bases are TGTGCCACCTCCTTGGGGGCGGGAGATGCAGAGACCCAGTACTTC. This codes for CATSLGAGDAETQYF.